The 30 T cell receptor beta chains given below trace back to one sample, sequenced in a study of shared clonotypes between healthy human individuals. The data were produced by immunoSEQ multiplex PCR, yet TCRdb's version contains in-frame clones alone and is incomplete. Among 2 million to 3 million clones, approximately 93% were seen once, and the ten largest hold around 0.37%. The sequenced sample was naive CD4+ T cells from PBMCs. Sample subset: CD45RA+ positively selected. These receptors came from a man aged 18 to 35 in good health. Some clones in this sample may be carry-over from other donors' samples.

This clone has just a few counts. Other DNA sequences within the sample encode an identical CDR3. This chain uses TRBV2 with TRBJ1-1; D is possibly TRBD1 (6 bases). CDR1 is SNHLY and CDR2 is FYNNEI in the germline V gene. This CDR3 comprises 14 residues. V was shortened by 6 bases and J by 1 base, with 12 bases between the two germline ends. The chain's CDR3 is CASSEQGENTEAFF. The CDR3 nucleotides are TGTGCCAGCAGCGAACAGGGTGAGAACACTGAAGCTTTCTTT.

This clone was picked up one time. V usage is TRBV5-1 and J usage is TRBJ2-2; D unclear. The CDR3 is 16 amino acids. Trimming removed 2 bases at V and 1 base at J, with 12 bases between. Germline lookup yields CDR1 SGHRS and CDR2 YFSETQ. CDR3: CASSFFPGLNTGELFF. CDR3 sequence (DNA): TGCGCCAGCAGCTTTTTTCCCGGGTTGAACACCGGGGAGCTGTTTTTT.

The chain combines TRBV7-9 with TRBJ2-7, with 8 positions matching TRBD2. The CDR3 loop spans 15 amino acids. V lost 7 bases to trimming and J lost 0 bases; unmatched junction nucleotides: 8. Germline CDR1 is SEHNR and CDR2 is FQNEAQ (reference sequence). Here the CDR3 reads CASKPAGGSSYEQYF. The DNA of the CDR3 is TGTGCCAGCAAACCGGCGGGGGGTAGCTCCTACGAGCAGTACTTC. Full variable domain (outside the CDR3, taken from reference TRBV7-9 and TRBJ2-7): DTGVSQNPRHKITKRGQNVTFRCDPISEHNRLYWYRQTLGQGPEFLTYFQNEAQLEKSRLLSDRFSAERPKGSFSTLEIQRTEQGDSAMYLCASKPAGGSSYEQYFGPGTRLTVT.

The chain couples TRBV15 to TRBJ1-2, with D possibly matching TRBD1 (5 bases). The CDR3 length is 16 residues. V dropped 2 bases and J dropped 6 bases, with 19 bases sitting between them. Per the germline V gene, CDR1 is LNHNV and CDR2 is YYDKDF (reference sequence). The CDR3 region is CATSRRLGWGVNGYTF. CDR3 DNA sequence: TGTGCCACCAGCAGACGACTTGGATGGGGGGTGAATGGCTACACCTTC.

J is TRBJ2-1 and V is TRBV27; 10 positions agree with TRBD2. The J segment lost 3 bases and the V segment lost 6 bases, leaving 8 bases of the junction unmatched. Per the germline V gene, CDR1 is MNHEY and CDR2 is SMNVEV (reference sequence). The CDR3 has 16 amino acids. The CDR3 sequence: CASSRRGTSDYNEQFF. CDR3 bases: TGTGCCAGCAGCCGCCGGGGGACTAGCGACTACAATGAGCAGTTCTTC.

The genes are TRBV28 and TRBJ2-5; 9 nucleotides agree with TRBD1. The J segment lost 5 bases and the V segment lost 5 bases, leaving 9 bases of the junction unmatched. The CDR3 consists of 15 residues. Germline values: CDR1 MDHEN, CDR2 SYDVKM. The CDR3 region is CASSRPDRGRETQYF. Here the CDR3 DNA reads TGTGCCAGCAGTCGACCGGACAGGGGTCGGGAGACCCAGTACTTC.

This chain joins TRBV19 and TRBJ2-2; D gene uncertain. Trimming took off 5 bases at V and 1 base at J, with 8 bases between the two ends. Germline CDR1 LNHDA, CDR2 SQIVND (reference sequence). The CDR3 is 14 amino acids. The CDR3 protein is CASSSPLNTGELFF. CDR3 coding DNA: TGTGCCAGTAGTTCCCCTCTGAACACCGGGGAGCTGTTTTTT.

This clone occurred a few times. The rearrangement joins TRBV4-3 to TRBJ2-7, with a weak D call TRBD1 (5 bases). Deletions cut 1 base from V and 2 bases from J, with 9 bases between. CDR1 and CDR2 from the germline V gene are LGHNA and YSLEER. There are 14 residues in the CDR3. The CDR3, as DNA: TGCGCCAGCAGCCAAGTGGGCAGGGCCTACGAGCAGTACTTC. It codes for CASSQVGRAYEQYF.

This sequence joins TRBV2 and TRBJ2-7, with 9 positions matching TRBD1. The CDR3 contains 13 residues. Germline assignment: CDR1 SNHLY and CDR2 FYNNEI. After removal of 0 bases from V and 12 bases from J, the junction contained 6 bases not matched to a gene. The CDR3 sequence: CASSEAGGTGLYF. The CDR3 bases are TGTGCCAGCAGTGAAGCTGGTGGGACAGGGCTGTACTTC.

V usage is TRBV7-2 and J usage is TRBJ2-7; 7 positions match TRBD1. J lost 2 bases, V lost 5 bases, and 6 bases had no gene match. From germline, CDR1 is SGHTA and CDR2 FQGNSA. The CDR3 is 14 amino acids. The DNA of the CDR3 is TGTGCCAGCAGCCGCGACAGGGTGGCCTACGAGCAGTACTTC. This sequence encodes CASSRDRVAYEQYF.

This sequence joins TRBV6-6 and TRBJ1-1; a weak D match, TRBD1 (5 bases). V dropped 0 bases and J dropped 7 bases, with 12 bases sitting between them. The CDR3 length is 14 residues. CDR1 and CDR2 (germline): MNHNY, SVGAGI (reference sequence). The CDR3 reads CASSYSDLTDEAFF. The CDR3 region has the DNA TGTGCCAGCAGTTACTCGGACCTGACAGATGAAGCTTTCTTT.

The chain employs TRBV5-1 and TRBJ1-4, with 8 positions matching TRBD1. The CDR3 length is 16 residues. J lost 3 bases, V lost 4 bases, and 8 bases had no gene match. Germline CDR1 SGHRS, CDR2 YFSETQ. CDR3 in amino acids: CASSPGGTGPNEKLFF. The CDR3 DNA sequence: TGCGCCAGCAGCCCGGGGGGGACAGGCCCTAATGAAAAACTGTTTTTT. The full variable domain, completed using reference TRBV5-1 and TRBJ1-4, is KAGVTQTPRYLIKTRGQQVTLSCSPISGHRSVSWYQQTPGQGLQFLFEYFSETQRNKGNFPGRFSGRQFSNSRSEMNVSTLELGDSALYLCASSPGGTGPNEKLFFGSGTQLSVL.

This rearrangement joins TRBV7-8 to TRBJ1-5; D gene ambiguous. The germline CDR1 and CDR2 sequences are SGHVS and FQNEAQ. The CDR3 covers 13 residues. Trimming stripped 2 bases from V and 3 bases from J, with 5 bases between. CDR3 residues: CASSLPSNQPQHF. The CDR3 bases are TGTGCCAGCAGCTTACCCTCCAATCAGCCCCAGCATTTT.

The CDR3 reads CASSQDRTGERAFF. The CDR3 DNA sequence: TGTGCCAGCAGCCAAGATCGAACAGGCGAAAGGGCTTTCTTT. This chain uses TRBV4-2 with TRBJ1-1, with D tentatively TRBD1 (5 bases). Trimming stripped 0 bases from V and 11 bases from J, with 16 bases between. The germline CDR1 and CDR2 sequences are LGHNA and YNFKEQ. CDR3 length: 14 amino acids.

This clone showed up just once. J is TRBJ1-2 and V is TRBV6-5; D is uncertain. CDR1 is MNHEY, CDR2 SVGAGI, per germline. This CDR3 spans 15 amino acids. Trimming took 0 bases from V and 0 from J, leaving 8 bases between them. CDR3 sequence: CASSYSSGSNYGYTF. CDR3 coding DNA: TGTGCCAGCAGTTACTCGAGTGGATCTAACTATGGCTACACCTTC.

The rearrangement links TRBV7-2 to TRBJ2-7, with a possible D match to TRBD1 (7 bases). The CDR3 length is 16 residues. Trimming removed 1 base from V and 6 bases from J, with 19 bases in between. CDR1 SGHTA and CDR2 FQGNSA come from the germline V gene. As DNA, the CDR3 is TGTGCCAGCAGCTTAGTTCGGGGGACAACAGGGGCCGAGCAGTACTTC. As protein: CASSLVRGTTGAEQYF.

This clone was counted a single time. The chain is built from TRBV28 and TRBJ1-5, with a tentative D call TRBD1 (5 bases). The germline gives CDR1 MDHEN, CDR2 SYDVKM. Trimming stripped 3 bases from V and 7 bases from J, with 13 bases between. The CDR3 length is 14 residues. The CDR3 is CASSFLRDRQPQHF. The CDR3 DNA follows: TGTGCCAGCAGTTTTTTAAGGGACCGACAGCCCCAGCATTTT.

The chain is built from TRBV9 and TRBJ2-2; D may correspond to TRBD1 or TRBD2 (6 bases each). Between the trimmed V and J ends, which lost 4 bases and 5 bases, there was a span of 15 bases. The CDR3 has 15 residues. Germline V lookup: CDR1 SGDLS, CDR2 YYNGEE. In DNA, the CDR3 is TGTGCCAGCAGCTCCCCTGGGGGGCGAACCGGGGAGCTGTTTTTT. The encoded protein is CASSSPGGRTGELFF.

The sample holds a few counts of this clone. The rearrangement joins TRBV7-2 to TRBJ2-5; D is perhaps TRBD2 (5 bases). The V and J ends lost 4 bases and 5 bases respectively, with 11 bases between them. Germline lookup yields CDR1 SGHTA and CDR2 FQGNSA. This CDR3 has 13 residues. The chain's CDR3 is CASSSPKRETQYF. The DNA for the CDR3 is TGTGCCAGCAGCTCCCCTAAGCGGGAGACCCAGTACTTC.

V gene TRBV19 combines with J gene TRBJ2-5, with 7 bases matching TRBD1. V shed 7 bases and J 5 bases; nucleotides not matched to a gene: 7. The CDR3 runs 13 residues. Looked up from germline, CDR1 is LNHDA and CDR2 is SQIVND (reference sequence). The CDR3 DNA sequence: TGTGCCAGTATCCAGACAGGGCCTGAGACCCAGTACTTC. It yields the protein CASIQTGPETQYF.

V is TRBV6-5 and J is TRBJ2-1, with D unclear. Trimming took 7 bases from V and 9 from J, leaving 19 bases between them. The CDR3 has 14 amino acids. CDR1 MNHEY and CDR2 SVGAGI come from the germline V gene. CDR3 DNA: TGTGCCAGCACGTCACCACGGATGTCAGCTGAGCAGTTCTTC. Protein sequence: CASTSPRMSAEQFF.

The chain uses TRBV10-3 and TRBJ1-2; D is unclear. V was pared by 4 bases and J by 5 bases, with 17 bases between. Germline CDR1 ENHRY, CDR2 SYGVKD. The CDR3 totals 15 residues. The CDR3 protein is CAISGGETAAYGYTF. The CDR3 nucleotides are TGTGCCATCAGTGGAGGCGAGACGGCCGCGTATGGCTACACCTTC.

The count of this clone is one. The chain couples TRBV6-1 to TRBJ2-7; D call uncertain. The V and J ends lost 6 bases and 3 bases respectively, with 15 bases between them. Germline V CDR1 and CDR2: MNHNS, SASEGT. The CDR3 length is 14 residues. The CDR3 spells CASRGPGINYEQYF. CDR3 in DNA: TGTGCCAGCAGAGGCCCGGGCATTAACTACGAGCAGTACTTC.

The chain has TRBV29-1 and TRBJ1-1; D unclear. V lost 4 bases and J lost 4, with 7 bases in between. Germline lookup yields CDR1 SQVTM and CDR2 ANQGSEA. There are 11 residues in the CDR3. The CDR3: CSVAPITEAFF. The DNA of the CDR3 is TGCAGCGTTGCCCCTATCACTGAAGCTTTCTTT.

The V and J genes are TRBV19 and TRBJ1-5; the D is unclear. V lost 6 bases, J lost 0 bases, and 12 bases lay in between. The CDR3 contains 15 residues. Looked up from germline, CDR1 is LNHDA and CDR2 is SQIVND (reference sequence). The DNA of the CDR3 is TGTGCCAGTAGAAGGGATCGGTATAGCAATCAGCCCCAGCATTTT. Amino acid sequence: CASRRDRYSNQPQHF.

This rearrangement joins TRBV4-2 to TRBJ2-1; D ambiguous. Germline CDR1 reads LGHNA; CDR2 reads YNFKEQ. The ends were cut back, 1 base at V and 4 bases at J, with 11 bases in the middle. This CDR3 region has 15 residues. The CDR3 reads CASSQVPPTYNEQFF. The CDR3 bases are TGTGCCAGCAGCCAAGTACCCCCCACTTACAATGAGCAGTTCTTC.

The chain joins TRBV5-1 to TRBJ2-1, with no clear D. The V end lost 0 bases, the J end lost 8 bases, and 9 bases lay between the germline ends. Germline V gene lookup returns CDR1 SGHRS and CDR2 YFSETQ. This CDR3 has 13 amino acids. DNA of the CDR3: TGCGCCAGCAGCTTGGTTAGCCTCGATGAGCAGTTCTTC. Residues: CASSLVSLDEQFF.

This rearrangement joins TRBV7-9 to TRBJ2-2, with D perhaps being TRBD1 or TRBD2 (5 bases each). There are 16 residues in the CDR3. Trimming shortened V by 6 bases and J by 4 bases, and 18 bases separated the two germline ends. Germline CDR1 reads SEHNR; CDR2 reads FQNEAQ (reference sequence). CDR3 bases: TGTGCCAGCAGGTGGGACCTCCAGGTCCCCACCGGGGAGCTGTTTTTT. Amino acid sequence: CASRWDLQVPTGELFF.

The V and J genes are TRBV28 and TRBJ2-5, with 8 bases aligning to TRBD1. The V gene end was trimmed by 6 bases and the J gene end by 2 bases; junction bases not matched to a gene: 8. The CDR3 consists of 15 residues. Germline values: CDR1 MDHEN, CDR2 SYDVKM. The CDR3 sequence is CASSSGQAGQETQYF. DNA for the CDR3: TGTGCCAGCAGCTCGGGACAGGCCGGACAAGAGACCCAGTACTTC.

Worth noting for this clone: One junction end does not reproduce the germline sequence, and a read error may be involved. The rearrangement uses TRBV20-1 and TRBJ2-5, with a tentative D call TRBD1 (5 bases). Germline V gene data show CDR1 as DFQATT and CDR2 as SNEGSKA (reference sequence). The CDR3 extends over 11 amino acids. The CDR3: CAIRGQETQYF. The DNA for the CDR3 is TGTGCAATTAGGGGTCAAGAGACCCAGTACTTC.